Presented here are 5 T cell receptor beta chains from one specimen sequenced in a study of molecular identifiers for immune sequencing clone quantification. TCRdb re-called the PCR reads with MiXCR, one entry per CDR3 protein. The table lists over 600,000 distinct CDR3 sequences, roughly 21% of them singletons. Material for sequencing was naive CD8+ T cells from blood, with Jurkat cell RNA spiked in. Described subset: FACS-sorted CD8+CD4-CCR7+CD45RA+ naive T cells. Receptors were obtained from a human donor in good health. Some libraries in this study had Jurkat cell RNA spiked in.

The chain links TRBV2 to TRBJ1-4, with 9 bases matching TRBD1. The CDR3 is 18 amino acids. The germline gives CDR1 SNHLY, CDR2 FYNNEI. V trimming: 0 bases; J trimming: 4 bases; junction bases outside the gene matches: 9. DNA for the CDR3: TGTGCCAGCAGTGAAGCGGGGGACAGGGATACCAATAATGAAAAACTGTTTTTT. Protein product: CASSEAGDRDTNNEKLFF.

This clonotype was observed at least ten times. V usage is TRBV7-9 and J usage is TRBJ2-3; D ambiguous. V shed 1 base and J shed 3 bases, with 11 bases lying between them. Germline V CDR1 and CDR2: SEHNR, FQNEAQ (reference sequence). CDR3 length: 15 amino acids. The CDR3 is CASSLGVLRTDTQYF. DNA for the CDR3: TGTGCCAGCAGCTTAGGCGTTCTGAGAACAGATACGCAGTATTTT.

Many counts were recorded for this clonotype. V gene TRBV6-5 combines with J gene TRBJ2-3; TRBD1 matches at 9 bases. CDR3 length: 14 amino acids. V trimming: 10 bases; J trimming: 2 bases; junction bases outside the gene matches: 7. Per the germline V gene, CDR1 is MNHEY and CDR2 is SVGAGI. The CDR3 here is CATRTGANTDTQYF. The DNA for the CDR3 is TGTGCCACCCGGACAGGGGCGAACACAGATACGCAGTATTTT.

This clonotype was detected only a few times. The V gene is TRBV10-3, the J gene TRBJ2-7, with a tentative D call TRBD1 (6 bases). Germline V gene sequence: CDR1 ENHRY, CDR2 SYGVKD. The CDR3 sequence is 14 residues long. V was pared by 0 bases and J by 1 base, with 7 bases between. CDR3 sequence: CAISESRGSYEQYF. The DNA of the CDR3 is TGTGCCATCAGTGAGTCGAGGGGGTCCTACGAGCAGTACTTC.

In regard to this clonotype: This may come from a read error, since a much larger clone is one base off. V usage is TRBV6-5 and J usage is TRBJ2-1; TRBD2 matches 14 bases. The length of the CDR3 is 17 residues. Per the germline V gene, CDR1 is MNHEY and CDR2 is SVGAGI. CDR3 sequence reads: CASSFGTSGSSYNKQFF. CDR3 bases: TGTGCCAGCAGTTTCGGGACTAGCGGGAGCTCCTACAATAAGCAGTTCTTC.